The clone carrying this TCR beta chain has a handful of counts. Its target is unknown. Every isolated RNA sample was fully reverse transcribed, so sequencing captured expressed TCRB transcripts. Repertoires were generated with immunoSEQ multiplex PCR, while TCRdb's copy carries only in-frame clones and drops some. This table holds under 950,000 clones, roughly 15% found once. These data come from a study of beta chain features in type 1 diabetes. Turning to the study itself: Healthy donors and patients showed comparable age, gender and cell yields.

V gave up 1 base and J gave up 4 bases; unmatched junction bases: 2. The CDR3 consists of 15 residues. Germline V gene sequence: CDR1 MGHRA, CDR2 YSYEKL. Study-wide results and limits: Within patients, naive, central memory and Treg TCRB repertoires seemed more similar than within healthy donors. Patients with type 1 diabetes showed fewer VDJ junction insertions and more deletions. Any HLA type influence on TCRB rearrangement was left unresolved here.

The receptor's source is a young woman in good health. The genes are TRBV4-1 and TRBJ2-3; 10 bases line up with TRBD2. Specimen: naive CD4+ T cells from blood. The CDR3 nucleotides are TGCGCCAGCAGCCAAGTACTAGCGGGACCAGATACGCAGTATTTT. Its translation: CASSQVLAGPDTQYF.